This T cell receptor (beta chain) was identified during a study of T cells after yellow fever vaccination. General study findings and limits: Though weaker, the secondary response peaked faster, on day 5 versus 15. The study re-detected most primary-vaccination clones after the booster (about 96% CD4, around 89% CD8).

The TCR cDNA carried a universal primer site and UMIs from 5'RACE template switching. TCRdb passed the 5' RACE reads through MiXCR, listing each CDR3 protein once. The repertoire holds about 320,000 distinct CDR3 sequences, with around 4.3% as singletons. As concerns this clonotype: What it binds is unknown.

CDR1 SGHTA and CDR2 FQGNSA come from the germline V gene. This CDR3 has 12 residues. V was trimmed by 1 base and J by 10 bases, leaving 8 bases between them. The specimen was PBMCs, collected 15 days after the yellow fever booster vaccination. J is TRBJ1-5 and V is TRBV7-2; D is unclear. The receptor was isolated from a man younger than 35 who received the YFV17D yellow fever vaccine. This CDR3 is CASSLDEGPQHF. In DNA form, the CDR3 reads TGTGCCAGCAGCTTAGACGAAGGACCCCAGCATTTT. Together with reference TRBV7-2 and TRBJ1-5, the CDR3 gives the full variable domain: GAGVSQSPSNKVTEKGKDVELRCDPISGHTALYWYRQSLGQGLEFLIYFQGNSAPDKSGLPSDRFSAERTGGSVSTLTIQRTQQEDSAVYLCASSLDEGPQHFGDGTRLSIL.